This T cell receptor (beta chain) appears in the sequencing data of a study of T-cell reconstitution after alpha-beta-depleted transplantation in children. Regarding the study as a whole: Roughly two months post-transplant, alpha-beta T cells reportedly originated from several hundred graft clones that had expanded. T-cell counts and diversity at one year following transplant were attributed mainly to newly produced T cells.

There are a few counts of this clonotype. As yet, its antigen is unknown. Germline V lookup: CDR1 DFQATT, CDR2 SNEGSKA (reference sequence). The V end was cut by 6 bases, the J end by 3 bases, with 17 bases between. The CDR3 length is 14 residues. TCRbeta library preparation incorporated unique molecular identifiers. MiXCR, applied by TCRdb to the PCR reads, yields one record per CDR3 protein. The sample yields roughly 180,000 distinct CDR3 sequences, around 10% seen once. The TCR was taken from a boy aged 2-9 years with acute myeloid leukemia, due to receive a stem cell transplant. The input for sequencing was PBMCs, taken before TCRalphabeta/CD19-depleted stem cell transplant. The chain carries TRBV20-1 and TRBJ1-1; weak D call: TRBD1 (5 bases). The CDR3 loop is CSAGDPGGYTEAFF. The CDR3 bases are TGCAGTGCGGGGGACCCCGGGGGGTACACTGAAGCTTTCTTT.